This section outlines one T cell receptor beta chain sequence together with its context. Its antigen is as yet unknown. One end of the junction varies from germline; a read error may be responsible. The sample comes from a study of CD8+ T cells in alopecia areata. Study overall: Tofacitinib ran 6 to 18 months, followed by 6 months off drug. Points from the study as a whole: Sequenced scalp T cells also include alphabeta T cells resident in normal skin.

Reverse transcription of extracted RNA yielded cDNA, which provided the sequencing template. Assay: immunoSEQ multiplex PCR; the TCRdb copy retains only in-frame clones and omits some. The sample has 7,900 or so clones; around 55% are singletons. The V gene's germline CDR1 is SSHAT and CDR2 FNYEAQ (reference sequence). The CDR3 length is 16 residues. Samples from alopecia areata patients were lesional scalp punch biopsies and peripheral blood. The specimen comprised skin, sampled at week 0. This sequence was found in a human donor with alopecia areata. This sequence joins TRBV7-7 and TRBJ2-2; D is perhaps TRBD2 (5 bases). CDR3 coding DNA: TGTGCTAGCAGCTTAGGTCGAGGGAGAGGCACCGGGGAGCTGTTTTTT. Translated, it gives CASSLGRGRGTGELFF.